The 10 T cell receptor beta chains presented below share a single source sample, sequenced in a study of blood T cell repertoires in COVID-19. This table comes from immunoSEQ multiplex PCR, and its TCRdb copy is limited to in-frame clones, with some not included. The table records some 180,000 clones, about 93% of them present only once. Sequenced: peripheral blood. The receptors come from a man aged 50 to 59 with acute or convalescent COVID-19.

V usage is TRBV6-5 and J usage is TRBJ1-3; D call uncertain. The CDR3 runs 15 residues. Per germline, CDR1 MNHEY and CDR2 SVGAGI. Trimming removed 6 bases at V and 4 bases at J, with 16 bases between. The CDR3: CASSPPEDLGNTIYF. The CDR3 DNA reads TGTGCCAGCAGCCCACCCGAGGATCTGGGAAACACCATATATTTT.

The CDR3 DNA follows: TGTGCCAGTGGGGACAGGGCGGCCTATGGCTACACCTTC. This codes for CASGDRAAYGYTF. V is TRBV19 and J is TRBJ1-2; TRBD1 agrees at 9 bases. The CDR3 spans 13 residues. From germline, CDR1 is LNHDA and CDR2 SQIVND (reference sequence). V dropped 8 bases and J dropped 4; count of bases not matched to a gene: 5.

Note on this clone: Different DNA sequences within this sample yield the same CDR3. The chain couples TRBV7-2 to TRBJ2-6, with a tentative D call TRBD1 (6 bases). The germline gives CDR1 SGHTA, CDR2 FQGNSA. The CDR3 runs to 15 residues. The V gene lost 3 bases and the J gene lost 1 base, with 7 bases spanning the gap. The DNA for the CDR3 is TGTGCCAGCAGCTTCAGGGGATCTGGGGCCAACGTCCTGACTTTC. Translated: CASSFRGSGANVLTF.

V gene TRBV11-2 combines with J gene TRBJ1-6; the D is unclear. V lost 0 bases, J lost 16 bases, and 13 bases lay in between. CDR1 and CDR2 (germline): SGHAT, FQNNGV. This CDR3 spans 13 amino acids. CDR3 bases: TGTGCCAGCAGCTTAGATCCGGGTTCGGCTCTCCACTTT. Encoded protein: CASSLDPGSALHF.

There are a few counts of this clone. The chain is built from TRBV7-3 and TRBJ1-2; 11 bases align to TRBD1. V gave up 5 bases and J gave up 8 bases; unmatched junction bases: 4. Per germline, CDR1 SGHTA and CDR2 FQGTGA. CDR3 length equals 13 residues. The CDR3: CASSPGQGEGYTF. CDR3 coding DNA: TGTGCCAGCAGCCCGGGACAGGGGGAAGGCTACACCTTC.

The V gene is TRBV10-3, the J gene TRBJ2-5; TRBD1 is a possible D gene (6 bases). With 11 bases removed from V and 5 bases from J, the gap between germline ends came to 18 bases. The germline CDR1 and CDR2 sequences are ENHRY and SYGVKD. This CDR3 has 13 amino acids. Written as DNA, the CDR3 is TGTGCCGCTGGGGGCGTACCCGGCGAGACCCAGTACTTC. This encodes CAAGGVPGETQYF.

J is TRBJ2-2 and V is TRBV14; 8 bases align to TRBD1. The V gene's germline CDR1 is SGHDN and CDR2 FVKESK. V lost 4 bases and J lost 7; bases outside the gene matches: 5. The CDR3 has 14 residues. As DNA, the CDR3 is TGTGCCAGCAGCCCCTACAGGGGGAGCGGGGAGCTGTTTTTT. Its translation is CASSPYRGSGELFF.

This CDR3 reads CASSFRAGSTNEKLFF. The CDR3 DNA reads as TGTGCCAGCAGTTTCCGTGCGGGGAGTACTAATGAAAAACTGTTTTTT. The chain recombines TRBV27 with TRBJ1-4; D is uncertain. The V gene's germline CDR1 is MNHEY and CDR2 SMNVEV (reference sequence). The V gene lost 3 bases and the J gene lost 2 bases, with 13 bases spanning the gap. The CDR3 is made up of 16 amino acids.

The genes are TRBV19 and TRBJ2-1, with TRBD1 as a possible D gene (5 bases). Germline assignment: CDR1 LNHDA and CDR2 SQIVND (reference sequence). Trimming removed 8 bases at V and 0 bases at J, with 11 bases between. The CDR3 covers 14 residues. The CDR3 region has the DNA TGTGCCAGTGGCAGGGCAGCCTCCTACAATGAGCAGTTCTTC. Its protein product is CASGRAASYNEQFF.

The genes are TRBV5-4 and TRBJ2-2, with 12 bases matching TRBD1. The length of the CDR3 is 18 residues. With 4 bases clipped from V and 6 bases from J, the junction kept 13 bases outside the gene matches. Per the germline V gene, CDR1 is SGHNT and CDR2 is YYREEE (reference sequence). Written as DNA, the CDR3 is TGTGCCAGCAGCGGGACGGGACAGGGGGCGAGATTTTCCGGGGAGCTGTTTTTT. Protein sequence: CASSGTGQGARFSGELFF.